These T cell receptor beta chains were read from a single sample in a study of T cell repertoires in cytomegalovirus infection. TCRdb recomputed calls from the reads with MiXCR, one row per CDR3 protein. The sample lists 100,000 to 150,000 distinct CDR3 sequences, about 32% occurring once. Their specific antigens are unknown. The starting material was CD8+ T cells from cultured PBMCs, obtained from culture after CMV antigen stimulation. The source of these receptors is a human donor in good health (CMV status not recorded). Some clones in this sample may be carry-over from other donors' samples. The CDR3 runs from the conserved cysteine through the conserved F or W. A D gene is named only where the DNA matches it firmly. Only part of the rows carry a size: once, few, many, or a class if the clone is expanded.

v_call	clone_size	d_call	j_call	cdr3_nt	cdr3_aa
TRBV28	-	-	TRBJ2-1	TGTGCCAGCAGTTTCCTCCGGGAGCGGCTCGGCGGGGCCTACAATGAGCAGTTCTTC	CASSFLRERLGGAYNEQFF
TRBV7-9	-	-	TRBJ1-3	TGTGCCAGCAGCTTAGAACGACGGCTCTCTGGAAACACCATATATTTT	CASSLERRLSGNTIYF
TRBV6-1	few	TRBD1	TRBJ2-6	TGTGCCAGTTCCGGGACAGGGATGTACGGGGCCAACGTCCTGACTTTC	CASSGTGMYGANVLTF
TRBV9	-	-	TRBJ1-2	TGTGCCAGCAGCGAGGCCGATATGAATGGCTACACCTTC	CASSEADMNGYTF
TRBV7-6	few	-	TRBJ2-7	TGTGCCAGCAGCTTATTACAGGGCGGTACCTACGAGCAGTACTTC	CASSLLQGGTYEQYF
TRBV5-1	-	TRBD2	TRBJ2-7	TGCGCCAGCAGCTCCGGGACTAGCGGGGGGAGCTCCTACGAGCAGTACTTC	CASSSGTSGGSSYEQYF
TRBV7-3	-	-	TRBJ2-2	TGTGCCAGCAGCGACTATTCCGGGGAGCTGTTTTTT	CASSDYSGELFF
TRBV6-2/TRBV6-3	many	TRBD2	TRBJ2-4	TGTGCCAGCAGTTACGTCCTAGCGGGGATTTCCAAAAACATTCAGTACTTC	CASSYVLAGISKNIQYF
TRBV7-2	few	-	TRBJ2-2	TGTGCCAGCAGCTACGGTGGAGGGGAGCTGTTTTTT	CASSYGGGELFF
TRBV10-3	medium-sized	-	TRBJ2-7	TGTGCCACCGGAGGGGGCGGTTTGGACGAGCAGTACTTC	CATGGGGLDEQYF
TRBV5-8	many	-	TRBJ2-1	TGTGCCAGCAGCCCCCACAGGGTCAGTCGCTATGAGCAGTTCTTC	CASSPHRVSRYEQFF
TRBV15	many	-	TRBJ2-7	TGTGCCACCAGCAGAGATACAGGGAACGAGCAGTACTTC	CATSRDTGNEQYF
TRBV11-2	-	-	TRBJ2-4	TGTGCCAGCAGCGACGAGTTTGTGGGGGCCAAAAACATTCAGTACTTC	CASSDEFVGAKNIQYF
TRBV14	many	-	TRBJ1-2	TGTGCCAGCAGCCAAGAGTTTGGCTATGGCTACACCTTC	CASSQEFGYGYTF
TRBV12-3/TRBV12-4	few	TRBD1	TRBJ1-2	TGTGCCAGCAAGCCAGGGGGCGCGAGTGGCTACACCTTC	CASKPGGASGYTF
TRBV20-1	-	-	TRBJ1-2	TGCAGTGCTAGGTGGGGTGGCGCCACGGACTATGGCTACACCTTC	CSARWGGATDYGYTF
TRBV4-1	-	-	TRBJ1-6	TGCGCCAGCAGCCAAGGGATCAGGCACAATTCACCCCTCCACTTT	CASSQGIRHNSPLHF
TRBV3-1	few	-	TRBJ2-1	TGTGCCAGCAGCCAAGTAAGCTTCGACAATGAGCAGTTCTTC	CASSQVSFDNEQFF
TRBV24-1	few	TRBD2	TRBJ2-1	TGTGCCACCAGTGATTTTGCGGGGGTTTGGGCGGGGGACCACTCCTACAATGAGCAGTTCTTC	CATSDFAGVWAGDHSYNEQFF
TRBV12-3/TRBV12-4	-	-	TRBJ1-1	TGTGTCACTAGGGGGGGGGGCACTGAAGCTTTCTTT	CVTRGGGTEAFF
TRBV4-2	-	-	TRBJ2-7	TGTGCCAGCAGCCAAGAGAACAGTGACTACTACGAGCAGTACTTC	CASSQENSDYYEQYF
TRBV14	few	TRBD2	TRBJ2-3	TGTGCCAGCAGCCAAGATCGACTAGCGGGGGGAGATACGCAGTATTTT	CASSQDRLAGGDTQYF
TRBV20-1	-	TRBD1	TRBJ2-7	TGCAGTGCTACGACCGGACAGGGGCCCTCCTACGAGCAGTACTTC	CSATTGQGPSYEQYF
TRBV27	-	TRBD2	TRBJ2-5	TGTGCCAGCAGTCCTCCCGGGGGAGCGGGGCGATTTGAGACCCAGTACTTC	CASSPPGGAGRFETQYF
TRBV7-4	-	-	TRBJ2-1	TGTGCCAGCAGCTTAGCAATAGCGACCTGCAATGAGCAGTTCTTC	CASSLAIATCNEQFF
TRBV5-6	few	-	TRBJ2-1	TGTGCCAGCAGCTTGGGAGCCGGGACTGCTACAAATGAGCAGTTCTTC	CASSLGAGTATNEQFF
TRBV6-5	-	TRBD1	TRBJ2-7	TGTGCCAGCAGAGAAAGTAGGACAGGGCGGAACGAGCAGTACTTC	CASRESRTGRNEQYF
TRBV5-4	-	TRBD1	TRBJ1-2	TGTGCCAGCAGCTTGGTTGGTGGGACAGGGGGCTCTGGCTACACCTTC	CASSLVGGTGGSGYTF
TRBV7-2	many	-	TRBJ2-7	TGTGCCAGCAGCTTAGTTTTTGACGAGCAGTACTTC	CASSLVFDEQYF
TRBV7-9	-	TRBD2	TRBJ2-5	TGTGCCAGCAGCCCCCGCGGGGGTGGGTCAAAAGAGACCCAGTACTTC	CASSPRGGGSKETQYF
TRBV7-9	-	-	TRBJ2-3	TGTGCCAGCAGCACCGGACATTACACAGATACGCAGTATTTT	CASSTGHYTDTQYF
TRBV19	-	TRBD1	TRBJ2-7	TGTGCCACAGGACAGGGCAACGAGCAGTACTTC	CATGQGNEQYF
TRBV20-1	-	-	TRBJ1-2	TGCAGTGCTATACAGGGAGATCGCTACACCTTC	CSAIQGDRYTF
TRBV4-3	few	-	TRBJ1-2	TGCGCCAGCAGCCCTACTGGGGGGCTTAACTATGGCTACACCTTC	CASSPTGGLNYGYTF
TRBV6-5	once	TRBD1	TRBJ1-5	TGTGCCAGCAGGGACGGACAGGGAAGCAATCAGCCCCAGCATTTT	CASRDGQGSNQPQHF
TRBV11-2	few	-	TRBJ1-1	TGTGCCAGCAGCGTAATCCCCGTTGGGACGGAGCCGATGAACACTGAAGCTTTCTTT	CASSVIPVGTEPMNTEAFF
TRBV25-1	many	TRBD1	TRBJ1-1	TGTGCCAGCAGTGTCGGGACAGGGCGGACAGGGACTGAAGCTTTCTTT	CASSVGTGRTGTEAFF
TRBV4-1	few	-	TRBJ1-4	TGCGCCAGCAGCCCGGGGGGCGAATATGAAAAACTGTTTTTT	CASSPGGEYEKLFF
TRBV12-3/TRBV12-4	-	-	TRBJ2-1	TGTGCCAGCAGTTTCGTCAGCTACAATGAGCAGTTCTTC	CASSFVSYNEQFF
TRBV7-4	-	-	TRBJ1-4	TGTGCCAGCAGCTCCTATGATCTGAGAGGATATAATGAAAAACTGTTTTTT	CASSSYDLRGYNEKLFF
TRBV7-2	many	TRBD1	TRBJ1-4	TGTGCCAGCAGCAGGACAGGGAGTAATGAAAAACTGTTTTTT	CASSRTGSNEKLFF
TRBV9	-	-	TRBJ1-3	TGTGCCAGCAGCGAAACCCGGGACACCTCTGGAAACACCATATATTTT	CASSETRDTSGNTIYF
TRBV19	-	-	TRBJ2-1	-	CASTSGTGYNEQFF
TRBV6-6	once	-	TRBJ2-2	TGTGCCAGCAGTCAACCCCCCGGGGAGCTGTTTTTT	CASSQPPGELFF
TRBV27	few	TRBD1	TRBJ1-5	TGTGCCAGCAGTCCACAGGGGTATAGCAATCAGCCCCAGCATTTT	CASSPQGYSNQPQHF